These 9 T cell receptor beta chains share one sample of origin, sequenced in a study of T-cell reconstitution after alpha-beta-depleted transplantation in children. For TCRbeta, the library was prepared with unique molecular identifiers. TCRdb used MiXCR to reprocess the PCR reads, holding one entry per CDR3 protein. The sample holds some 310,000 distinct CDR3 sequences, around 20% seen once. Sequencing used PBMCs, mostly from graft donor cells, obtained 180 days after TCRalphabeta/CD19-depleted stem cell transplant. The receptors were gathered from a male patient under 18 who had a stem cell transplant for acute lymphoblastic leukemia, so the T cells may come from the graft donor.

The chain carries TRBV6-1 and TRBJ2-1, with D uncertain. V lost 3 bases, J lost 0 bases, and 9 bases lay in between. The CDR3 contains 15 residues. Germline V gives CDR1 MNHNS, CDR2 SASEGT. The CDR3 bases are TGTGCCAGCAGTGACGGCGTGTTCTCCTACAATGAGCAGTTCTTC. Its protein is CASSDGVFSYNEQFF.

CDR3 sequence: CASSPTGAGQPQHF. In DNA, the CDR3 is TGTGCCAGCTCCCCTACAGGGGCAGGTCAGCCCCAGCATTTT. The chain combines TRBV18 with TRBJ1-5, with 7 bases matching TRBD1. Trimming cost V 6 bases and J 6 bases; bases outside gene matches: 8. Germline V lookup: CDR1 KGHSH, CDR2 LQKENI. CDR3 length equals 14 residues.

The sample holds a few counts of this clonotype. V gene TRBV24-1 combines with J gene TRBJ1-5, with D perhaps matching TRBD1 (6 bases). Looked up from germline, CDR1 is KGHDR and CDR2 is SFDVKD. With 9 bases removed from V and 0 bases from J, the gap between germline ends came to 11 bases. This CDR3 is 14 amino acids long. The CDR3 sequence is CATPGQLSNQPQHF. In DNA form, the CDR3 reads TGTGCCACCCCTGGACAGCTTAGCAATCAGCCCCAGCATTTT.

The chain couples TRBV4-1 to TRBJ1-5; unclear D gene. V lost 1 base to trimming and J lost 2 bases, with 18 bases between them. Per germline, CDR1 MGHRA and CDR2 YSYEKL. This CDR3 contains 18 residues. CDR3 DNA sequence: TGCGCCAGCAGCCAAGTGGGTTATACCCTGGCGGGCAATCAGCCCCAGCATTTT. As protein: CASSQVGYTLAGNQPQHF.

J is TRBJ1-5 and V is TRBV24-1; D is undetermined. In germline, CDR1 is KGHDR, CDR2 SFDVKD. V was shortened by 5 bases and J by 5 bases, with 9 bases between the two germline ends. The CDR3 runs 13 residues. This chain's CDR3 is CATSVGRHQPQHF. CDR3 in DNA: TGTGCCACCAGTGTAGGTAGGCATCAGCCCCAGCATTTT.

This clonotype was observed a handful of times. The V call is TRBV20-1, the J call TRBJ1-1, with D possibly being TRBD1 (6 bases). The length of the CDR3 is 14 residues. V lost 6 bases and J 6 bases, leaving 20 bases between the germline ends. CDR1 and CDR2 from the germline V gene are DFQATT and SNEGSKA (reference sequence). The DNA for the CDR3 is TGCAGTGCCAATAGGGGGATAGTAGGCGCTGAAGCTTTCTTT. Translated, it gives CSANRGIVGAEAFF.

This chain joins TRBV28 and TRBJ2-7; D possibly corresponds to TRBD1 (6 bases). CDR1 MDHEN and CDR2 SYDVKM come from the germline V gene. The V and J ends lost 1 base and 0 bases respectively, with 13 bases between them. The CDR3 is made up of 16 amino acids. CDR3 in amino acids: CASSLSGALSSYEQYF. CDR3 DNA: TGTGCCAGCAGTTTATCAGGGGCGCTTAGCTCCTACGAGCAGTACTTC.

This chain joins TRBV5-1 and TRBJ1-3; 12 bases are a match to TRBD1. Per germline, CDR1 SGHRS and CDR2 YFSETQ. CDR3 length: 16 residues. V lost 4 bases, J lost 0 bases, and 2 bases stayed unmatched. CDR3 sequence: CASSRDRGHSGNTIYF. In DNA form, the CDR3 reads TGCGCCAGCAGCCGGGACAGGGGGCACTCTGGAAACACCATATATTTT.

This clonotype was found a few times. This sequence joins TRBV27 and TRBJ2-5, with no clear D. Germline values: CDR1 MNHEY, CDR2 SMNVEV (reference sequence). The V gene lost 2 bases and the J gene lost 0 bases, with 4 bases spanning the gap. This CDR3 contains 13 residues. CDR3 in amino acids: CASSLVYQETQYF. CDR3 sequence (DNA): TGTGCCAGCAGTTTAGTGTACCAAGAGACCCAGTACTTC.